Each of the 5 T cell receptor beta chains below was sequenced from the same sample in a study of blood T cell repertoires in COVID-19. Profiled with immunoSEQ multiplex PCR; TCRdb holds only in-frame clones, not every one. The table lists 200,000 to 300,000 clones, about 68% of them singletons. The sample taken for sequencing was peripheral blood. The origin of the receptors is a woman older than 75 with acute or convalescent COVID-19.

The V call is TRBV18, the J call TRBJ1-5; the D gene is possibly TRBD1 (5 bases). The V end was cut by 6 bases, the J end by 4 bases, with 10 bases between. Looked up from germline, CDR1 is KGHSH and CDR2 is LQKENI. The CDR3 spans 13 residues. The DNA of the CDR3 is TGTGCCAGCTCGGTCGACAGAAATCAGCCCCAGCATTTT. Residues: CASSVDRNQPQHF.

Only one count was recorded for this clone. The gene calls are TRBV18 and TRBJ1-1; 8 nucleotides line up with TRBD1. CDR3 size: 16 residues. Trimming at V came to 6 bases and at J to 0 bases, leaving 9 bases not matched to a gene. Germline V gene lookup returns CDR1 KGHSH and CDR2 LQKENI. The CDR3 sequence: CASSNTGGPMNTEAFF. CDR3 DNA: TGTGCCAGCTCGAATACAGGGGGGCCCATGAACACTGAAGCTTTCTTT.

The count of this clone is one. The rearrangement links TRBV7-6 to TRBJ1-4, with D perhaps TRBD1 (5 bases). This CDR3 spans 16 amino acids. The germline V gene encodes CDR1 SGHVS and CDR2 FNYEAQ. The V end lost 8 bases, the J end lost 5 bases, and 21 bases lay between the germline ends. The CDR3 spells CASQGPLGRLNEKLFF. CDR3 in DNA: TGTGCCAGCCAGGGTCCGTTGGGTCGGCTAAATGAAAAACTGTTTTTT.

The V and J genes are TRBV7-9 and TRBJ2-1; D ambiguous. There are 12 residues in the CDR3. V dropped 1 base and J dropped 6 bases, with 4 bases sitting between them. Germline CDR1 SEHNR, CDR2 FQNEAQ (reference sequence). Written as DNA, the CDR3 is TGTGCCAGCAGCTTAGTATTCAATGAGCAGTTCTTC. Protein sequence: CASSLVFNEQFF.

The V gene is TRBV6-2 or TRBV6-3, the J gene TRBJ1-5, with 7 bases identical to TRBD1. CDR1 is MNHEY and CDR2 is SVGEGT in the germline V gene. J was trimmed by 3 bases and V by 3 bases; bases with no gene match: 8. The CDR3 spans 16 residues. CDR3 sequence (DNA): TGTGCCAGCAGTTATAACAGGGGTGGATACAATCAGCCCCAGCATTTT. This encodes CASSYNRGGYNQPQHF.